Listed below are T cell receptor beta chains from one sample, sequenced in a study of cytomegalovirus exposure and HLA in healthy donors. TCRdb keeps only in-frame clones here, not all; method: immunoSEQ multiplex PCR. The sample lists roughly 200,000 clones, around three quarters occurring once. Sequenced input: PBMCs. All receptors come from a man younger than 40 in good health and CMV-seronegative. CDR3s include the opening cysteine and the closing phenylalanine or tryptophan. A D gene is named only where the DNA matches it firmly. Clone sizes are given selectively: once, few, many, or a class where the clone is expanded.

d_call j_call clone_size v_call cdr3_nt cdr3_aa
- TRBJ1-5 - TRBV27 TGTGCCAGCAGTCCCACAGGGCCCAACCGCCCATTGCGGCCCCAGCATTTT CASSPTGPNRPLRPQHF
- TRBJ1-5 - TRBV7-9 TGTGCCAGCAGCTTAGATCTTCGGGGGGCCAATCAGCCCCAGCATTTT CASSLDLRGANQPQHF
- TRBJ2-7 - TRBV4-2 TGTGCCAGCAGCCAAGAAAACTCATTACGTTGTGGAGCTGCGAACGAGCAGTACTTC CASSQENSLRCGAANEQYF
TRBD2 TRBJ2-7 - TRBV18 TGTGCCAGCTCACCAAACATTGGGGCTAGCGGGACCACCTACGAGCAGTACTTC CASSPNIGASGTTYEQYF
TRBD1 TRBJ1-2 - TRBV4-2 TGTGCCAGCAGCCAAGATCGACAGGGGGCCTCTGGCTACACCTTC CASSQDRQGASGYTF
TRBD1 TRBJ1-4 - TRBV18 TGTGCCAGCTCACCATGGACAGGGGCTAATGAAAAACTGTTTTTT CASSPWTGANEKLFF
- TRBJ2-7 - TRBV2 TGTGCCAGCAGTACCCCCAGGGTACGGAAAGCCTACGAGCAGTACTTC CASSTPRVRKAYEQYF
TRBD2 TRBJ2-5 once TRBV9 TGTGCCAGCAGCAATGGCCAGCGGGAGGGCGGGGAGACCCAGTACTTC CASSNGQREGGETQYF
TRBD1 TRBJ2-7 - TRBV19 TGTGCCAGTAGTATCGGACAGGGAGACAACGAGCAGTACTTC CASSIGQGDNEQYF
- TRBJ2-6 - TRBV6-1 TGTGCCAGCAGCGAGGGTTTCAACGTCCTGACTTTC CASSEGFNVLTF
- TRBJ1-2 few TRBV7-8 TGTGCCAGCAGCTTAGCGACAGGAAGAAACTATGGCTACACCTTC CASSLATGRNYGYTF
TRBD2 TRBJ2-5 - TRBV29-1 TGCAGCGTCCTCAAGACTAGCGGGAGTGTCAAGACCCAGTACTTC CSVLKTSGSVKTQYF
TRBD1 TRBJ2-7 - TRBV29-1 TGCAGCGTGGAGCGGGACAGGGGGGACGAGCAGTACTTC CSVERDRGDEQYF
- TRBJ1-3 once TRBV10-3 TGTGCCATCAGTGAGGGAGCTGGAAACACCATATATTTT CAISEGAGNTIYF
TRBD1 TRBJ1-5 - TRBV28 TGTGCCAGCAGTCCCTCGACAGGGGATAGCAATCAGCCCCAGCATTTT CASSPSTGDSNQPQHF
TRBD1 TRBJ1-1 - TRBV25-1 TGTGCCAGCAGTTCGACAGGGTACGCTGAAGCTTTCTTT CASSSTGYAEAFF
- TRBJ1-1 few TRBV7-2 TGTGCCAGCAGCTTATTAAACACTGAAGCTTTCTTT CASSLLNTEAFF
TRBD1 TRBJ1-2 - TRBV5-6 TGTGCCAGCAATTACAGGGGGCGAGAGTATGGCTACACCTTC CASNYRGREYGYTF
- TRBJ1-3 - TRBV5-6 TGTGCCAGCAGCTTGGTGGGGCACTCTGGAAACACCATATATTTT CASSLVGHSGNTIYF
- TRBJ1-4 - TRBV29-1 TGCAGCGTTCAGCGGGGGTCTAATGAAAAACTGTTTTTT CSVQRGSNEKLFF
TRBD2 TRBJ2-3 once TRBV19 TGTGCCAGTAGTAAACCCACTAGCGGGAAATCAGATACGCAGTATTTT CASSKPTSGKSDTQYF
TRBD1 TRBJ2-1 - TRBV30 TGTGCCTGGAGTGTAGGGACAGGGGGCAAGGATGAGCAGTTCTTC CAWSVGTGGKDEQFF
TRBD1 TRBJ2-1 - TRBV2 TGTGCCAGCAGGCTTGGACAGGGTTTGTACTACAATGAGCAGTTCTTC CASRLGQGLYYNEQFF
- TRBJ2-1 medium-sized TRBV7-9 TGTGCCAGCACCGACACTTACAATGAGCAGTTCTTC CASTDTYNEQFF
TRBD2 TRBJ2-1 - TRBV4-1 TGCGCCAGCAGCCCACGACTAGCGGGAGTTATAAACAATGAGCAGTTCTTC CASSPRLAGVINNEQFF
- TRBJ2-1 once TRBV5-6 TGTGCCAGCAGCCGAGACATATTCAGCTCCTACAATGAGCAGTTCTTC CASSRDIFSSYNEQFF
TRBD1 TRBJ1-1 - TRBV7-9 TGTGCCAGCAGCTTAGTGGACAGGCCTGAAGCTTTCTTT CASSLVDRPEAFF
TRBD1 TRBJ2-7 - TRBV5-1 TGCGCCAGCTCACGGACAGGGGAACGCGAGCAGTACTTC CASSRTGEREQYF
- TRBJ2-3 - TRBV5-4 TGTGCCAGCAGCTTGGACAGGGCCACAGATACGCAGTATTTT CASSLDRATDTQYF
- TRBJ2-7 - TRBV4-1 TGCGCCAGCAGCCAAATGGACAGAACCTACGAGCAGTACTTC CASSQMDRTYEQYF
TRBD1 TRBJ2-7 few TRBV5-1 TGCGCCAGCAGCTTGGAGGGGGCTGGGGAGCAGTACTTC CASSLEGAGEQYF
- TRBJ1-1 - TRBV11-2 TGTGCCAGCAGCCGGAGAACAGGGAACACTGAAGCTTTCTTT CASSRRTGNTEAFF
- TRBJ1-5 - TRBV5-1 TGCGCCAGCAGCTTAGGGGCAGGGGATCAGCCCCAGCATTTT CASSLGAGDQPQHF